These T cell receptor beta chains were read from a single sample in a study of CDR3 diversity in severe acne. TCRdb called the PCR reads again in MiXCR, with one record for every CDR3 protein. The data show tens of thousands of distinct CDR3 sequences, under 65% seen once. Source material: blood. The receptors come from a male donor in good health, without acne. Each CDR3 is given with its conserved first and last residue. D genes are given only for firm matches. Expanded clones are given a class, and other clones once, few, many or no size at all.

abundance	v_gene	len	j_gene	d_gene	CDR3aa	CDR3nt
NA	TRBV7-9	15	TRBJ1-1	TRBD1	CASSPAAGGITEAFF	TGTGCCAGCAGCCCGGCCGCAGGGGGCATCACTGAAGCTTTCTTT
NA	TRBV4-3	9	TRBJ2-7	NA	CASSQDQYF	TGCGCCAGCAGCCAAGATCAGTACTTC
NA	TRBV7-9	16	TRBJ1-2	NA	CASSHTRLAGEHGYTF	TGTGCCAGCAGCCATACCCGCCTCGCAGGGGAGCATGGCTACACCTTC
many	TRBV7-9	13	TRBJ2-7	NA	CASSSEGAYEQYF	TGTGCCAGCAGCAGTGAAGGGGCCTACGAGCAGTACTTC
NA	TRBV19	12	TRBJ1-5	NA	CASSIGNQPQHF	TGTGCCAGTAGTATAGGTAATCAGCCCCAGCATTTT
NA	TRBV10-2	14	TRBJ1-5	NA	CASSTAGGNQPQHF	TGCGCCAGCAGTACGGCCGGAGGCAATCAGCCCCAGCATTTT
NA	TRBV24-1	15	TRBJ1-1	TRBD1	CATSDWDRSVTEAFF	TGTGCCACCAGTGATTGGGACAGGTCAGTGACTGAAGCTTTCTTT
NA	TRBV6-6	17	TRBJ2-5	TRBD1	CASSYSTSGQGRETQYF	TGTGCCAGCAGTTACTCCACCTCAGGACAGGGACGAGAGACCCAGTACTTC
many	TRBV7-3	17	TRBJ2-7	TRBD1	CALPGTGMGQPSYEQYF	TGTGCCCTGCCGGGAACCGGAATGGGACAGCCTTCCTACGAGCAGTACTTC
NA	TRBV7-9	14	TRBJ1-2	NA	CASSSSQVAIRYTF	TGTGCCAGCAGCTCTTCGCAGGTGGCTATTCGCTACACCTTC
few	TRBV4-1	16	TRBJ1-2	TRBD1	CASSQPRQGNNYGYTF	TGCGCCAGCAGCCAGCCCCGACAGGGGAATAACTATGGCTACACCTTC
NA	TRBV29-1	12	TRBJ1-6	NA	CSQGDGGAPLHF	TGCAGCCAAGGGGATGGTGGGGCACCCCTCCACTTT
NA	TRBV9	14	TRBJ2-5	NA	CASSVGGQSETQYF	TGTGCCAGCAGCGTAGGAGGGCAATCGGAGACCCAGTACTTC
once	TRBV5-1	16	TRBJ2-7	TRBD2	CASSSRTSGRGYEQYF	TGTGCCAGCAGCTCCCGGACTAGCGGGAGAGGGTACGAGCAGTACTTC
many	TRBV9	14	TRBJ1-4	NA	CASSEGPTNEKLFF	TGTGCCAGCAGCGAGGGGCCAACTAATGAAAAACTGTTTTTT
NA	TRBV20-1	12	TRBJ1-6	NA	CSARKGNSPLHF	TGCAGTGCTAGGAAGGGGAATTCACCCCTCCACTTT
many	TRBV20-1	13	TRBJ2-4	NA	CSAMGGAKNIQYF	TGCAGTGCTATGGGGGGAGCCAAAAACATTCAGTACTTC
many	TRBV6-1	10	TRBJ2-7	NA	CAASRYEQYF	TGTGCCGCATCCAGGTACGAGCAGTACTTC
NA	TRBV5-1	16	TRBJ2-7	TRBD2	CASSPRSGGISYEQYF	TGCGCCAGCAGCCCCCGCAGCGGGGGTATTTCCTACGAGCAGTACTTC
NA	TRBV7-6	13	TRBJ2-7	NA	CAAADTGIYEQYF	TGTGCCGCCGCGGACACCGGTATCTACGAGCAGTACTTC
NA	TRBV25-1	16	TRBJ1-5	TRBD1	CASSAGTGTGKKPQHF	TGTGCCAGCAGTGCCGGTACGGGGACAGGGAAGAAGCCCCAGCATTTT
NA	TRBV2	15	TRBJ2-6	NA	CASAQSGAGANVLTF	TGTGCCAGCGCACAGTCCGGGGCTGGGGCCAACGTCCTGACTTTC
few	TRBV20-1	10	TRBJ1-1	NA	CSVSQGPAFF	TGCAGTGTGTCCCAGGGGCCCGCTTTCTTT
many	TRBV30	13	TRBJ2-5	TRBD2	CAVSGGSGETQYF	TGTGCCGTTAGCGGGGGGTCGGGGGAGACCCAGTACTTC
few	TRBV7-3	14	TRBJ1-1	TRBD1	CASSATGVNTEAFF	TGTGCCAGCAGCGCGACAGGGGTGAACACTGAAGCTTTCTTT
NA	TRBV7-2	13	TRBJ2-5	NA	CASSEAGRETQYF	TGTGCCAGCAGTGAGGCAGGGAGAGAGACCCAGTACTTC
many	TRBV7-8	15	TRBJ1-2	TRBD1	CASSLIEGAGYGYTF	TGTGCCAGCAGCTTAATTGAGGGGGCGGGGTATGGCTACACCTTC
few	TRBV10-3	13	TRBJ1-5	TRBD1	CAISGDRGQPQHF	TGTGCCATCAGTGGGGACAGGGGACAGCCCCAGCATTTT
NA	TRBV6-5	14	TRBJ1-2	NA	CASSYSIRREGYTF	TGTGCCAGCAGTTACTCGATCAGAAGGGAGGGCTACACCTTC
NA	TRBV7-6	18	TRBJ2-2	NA	CASSFSEAGEANTGELFF	TGTGCCAGCAGCTTCAGTGAAGCCGGGGAAGCGAACACCGGGGAGCTGTTTTTT
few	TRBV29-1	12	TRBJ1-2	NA	CSGSDTGYGYTF	TGCAGCGGGTCGGACACCGGGTATGGCTACACCTTC
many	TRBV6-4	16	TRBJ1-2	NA	CASSDSESGGEYGYTF	TGTGCCAGCAGTGACTCGGAGTCTGGGGGGGAGTATGGCTACACCTTC
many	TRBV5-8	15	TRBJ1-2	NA	CASSQEKGLNYGYTF	TGTGCCAGCAGCCAAGAGAAGGGCCTTAACTATGGCTACACCTTC
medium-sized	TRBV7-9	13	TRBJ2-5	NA	CASSLALQETQYF	TGTGCCAGCAGCTTAGCACTCCAGGAGACCCAGTACTTC
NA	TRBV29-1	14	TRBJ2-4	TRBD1	CSVGPGQGRNIQYF	TGCAGCGTCGGACCGGGACAGGGGAGAAACATTCAGTACTTC
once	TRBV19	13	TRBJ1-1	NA	CASSIQQGGVAFF	TGTGCCAGTAGTATCCAGCAGGGTGGGGTCGCTTTCTTT
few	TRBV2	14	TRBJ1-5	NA	CASSETGVHQPQHF	TGTGCCAGCAGTGAGACGGGGGTCCATCAGCCCCAGCATTTT
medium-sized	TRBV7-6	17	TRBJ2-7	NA	CASSLASVRGVGYEQYF	TGTGCCAGCAGCTTAGCGAGTGTTAGGGGTGTCGGCTACGAGCAGTACTTC